A selection of T cell receptor beta chains follows, all from one sample in a study of Graves' ophthalmopathy and Graves' hyperthyroidism. TCRdb recomputed calls from the multiplex PCR reads with MiXCR, one row per CDR3 protein. Of over 450,000 distinct CDR3 sequences listed, approximately 15% are singletons. Sequencing was done on a sample of blood. These receptors came from a woman aged 25 to 39 with Graves' ophthalmopathy. CDR3s include the opening cysteine and the closing phenylalanine or tryptophan. The D gene is left open where the match is weak. Not every row has a clone size; where given, it reads once, few, many or a size class.

d_call,v_call,clone_size,j_call,cdr3_aa,cdr3_nt
-,TRBV12-3/TRBV12-4,many,TRBJ2-7,CASSLQREQYF,TGTGCCAGCAGTCTCCAGCGCGAGCAGTACTTC
TRBD1,TRBV15,many,TRBJ1-1,CATSRTGGANTEAFF,TGTGCCACCAGCCGGACAGGGGGCGCGAACACTGAAGCTTTCTTT
TRBD1,TRBV28,-,TRBJ1-1,CASSLGQGAGNTEAFF,TGTGCCAGCAGTTTAGGGCAGGGGGCGGGGAACACTGAAGCTTTCTTT
TRBD2,TRBV5-5,many,TRBJ2-7,CASSFRLAGGYEQYF,TGTGCCAGCAGCTTCCGACTAGCGGGAGGGTACGAGCAGTACTTC
TRBD2,TRBV7-3,many,TRBJ2-5,CASSLISGRAVETQYF,TGTGCCAGCAGCCTAATTAGCGGGAGGGCCGTGGAGACCCAGTACTTC
-,TRBV12-3/TRBV12-4,many,TRBJ2-7,CASSLASAGEQYF,TGTGCCAGCAGTTTAGCGTCGGCGGGCGAGCAGTACTTC
-,TRBV11-2,few,TRBJ1-1,CASSFPGGHTEAFF,TGTGCCAGCAGCTTCCCCGGGGGCCACACTGAAGCTTTCTTT
-,TRBV28,many,TRBJ2-7,CASSKFGLNPNEQYF,TGTGCCAGCTCAAAATTTGGGCTGAACCCAAACGAGCAGTACTTC
TRBD2,TRBV7-8,-,TRBJ2-5,CASSLVGAGGAETQYF,TGTGCCAGCAGCTTAGTAGGAGCGGGGGGGGCAGAGACCCAGTACTTC
-,TRBV2,many,TRBJ2-3,CASRSDRGSQYF,TGTGCCAGCAGATCAGATCGGGGGTCGCAGTATTTT
TRBD2,TRBV27,-,TRBJ2-7,CASSLKLAAFYEQYF,TGTGCCAGCAGTTTAAAACTAGCGGCTTTCTACGAGCAGTACTTC
TRBD1,TRBV6-1,many,TRBJ1-2,CASRQGGANYGYTF,TGTGCCAGCCGGCAGGGGGGAGCTAACTATGGCTACACCTTC
-,TRBV12-3/TRBV12-4,many,TRBJ2-2,CASSSPQTTRNTGELFF,TGTGCCAGCAGTTCCCCTCAAACTACCCGGAACACCGGGGAGCTGTTTTTT
-,TRBV3-1,few,TRBJ1-3,CASGDWGSGNTIYF,TGTGCCAGCGGCGACTGGGGATCTGGAAACACCATATATTTT
-,TRBV7-9,many,TRBJ2-5,CASSPYTNGETQYF,TGTGCCAGCAGCCCATACACAAATGGGGAGACCCAGTACTTC
TRBD1,TRBV7-9,many,TRBJ2-7,CASSAPGQTYEQYF,TGTGCCAGCAGCGCCCCGGGACAGACCTACGAGCAGTACTTC
-,TRBV15,many,TRBJ2-2,CATAIFWGRSTGELFF,TGTGCCACCGCGATCTTTTGGGGCAGGAGCACCGGGGAGCTGTTTTTT
-,TRBV2,many,TRBJ1-1,CASSEGRHYTEAFF,TGTGCCAGCAGTGAAGGTCGACACTACACTGAAGCTTTCTTT
-,TRBV2,-,TRBJ2-5,CASRVRSWQETQYF,TGTGCCAGCCGGGTCCGGAGTTGGCAAGAGACCCAGTACTTC
TRBD2,TRBV20-1,many,TRBJ2-7,CSAISGRVYEQYF,TGCAGTGCTATTAGCGGGAGAGTCTACGAGCAGTACTTC
-,TRBV4-1,few,TRBJ1-2,CASSQAEPRRGYGYTF,TGCGCCAGCAGCCAAGCGGAACCACGCCGAGGCTATGGCTACACCTTC
TRBD2,TRBV2,many,TRBJ2-3,CASSNGLAGDTQYF,TGTGCCAGCAGTAACGGACTAGCGGGAGATACGCAGTATTTT
-,TRBV9,many,TRBJ1-1,CASSVDMREGNTEAFF,TGTGCCAGCAGCGTAGATATGAGGGAGGGGAACACTGAAGCTTTCTTT
-,TRBV19,-,TRBJ2-7,CASNPLDGHPYEQYF,TGTGCCAGTAATCCCCTAGATGGACACCCCTACGAGCAGTACTTC
-,TRBV6-1,many,TRBJ1-5,CASSAPGRVLNQPQHF,TGTGCCAGCAGTGCGCCCGGGAGGGTTCTGAATCAGCCCCAGCATTTT
-,TRBV12-3/TRBV12-4,-,TRBJ2-7,CASSNATYEQYF,TGTGCCAGCAGTAACGCAACCTACGAGCAGTACTTC
TRBD2,TRBV28,-,TRBJ2-2,CASSFNGLANTGELFF,TGTGCCAGCAGTTTTAACGGACTAGCAAACACCGGGGAGCTGTTTTTT